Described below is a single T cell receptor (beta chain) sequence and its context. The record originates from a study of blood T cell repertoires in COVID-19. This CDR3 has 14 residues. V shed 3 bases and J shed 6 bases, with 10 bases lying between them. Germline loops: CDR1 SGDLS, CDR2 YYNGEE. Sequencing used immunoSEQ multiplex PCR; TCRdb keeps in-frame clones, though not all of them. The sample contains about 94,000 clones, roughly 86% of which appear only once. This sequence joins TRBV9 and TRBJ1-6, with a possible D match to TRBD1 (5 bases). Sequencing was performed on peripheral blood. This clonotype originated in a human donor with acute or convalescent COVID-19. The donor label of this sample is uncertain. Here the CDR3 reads CASSAQGGNSPLHF. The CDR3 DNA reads TGTGCCAGCAGCGCGCAGGGCGGTAATTCACCCCTCCACTTT.